These 6 T cell receptor beta chains share one sample of origin, sequenced in a study of PD-1 blockade in classical Hodgkin lymphoma. Time point defined: cycle 4 day 1 (C4D1), after 5 to 7 weeks of nivolumab. There was relapse after autologous stem cell transplantation in every patient, and there was variation in brentuximab vedotin exposure. Repertoires were generated with immunoSEQ multiplex PCR, while TCRdb's copy carries only in-frame clones and drops some. Counted here are around 25,000 clones, around 80% occurring once; the ten biggest clones make up roughly 6.2%. The sequenced sample was peripheral blood mononuclear cells (PBMCs), obtained before the fourth cycle of nivolumab. These receptors came from a human donor with classical Hodgkin lymphoma.

This chain connects TRBV28 to TRBJ2-5; possibly TRBD1 for D (6 bases). V was cut by 6 bases and J by 1 base, with 15 bases left in between. This CDR3 has 15 amino acids. In germline, CDR1 is MDHEN, CDR2 SYDVKM. This CDR3 is CASSLRDTFQETQYF. DNA for the CDR3: TGTGCCAGCAGCCTCCGGGACACCTTCCAAGAGACCCAGTACTTC.

The chain carries TRBV4-3 and TRBJ1-2; D is ambiguous. This CDR3 has 14 residues. With 0 bases removed from V and 7 bases from J, the gap between germline ends came to 12 bases. Germline V CDR1 and CDR2: LGHNA, YSLEER. The CDR3 DNA is TGCGCCAGCAGCCAAGATCTCGATGGTTCTGGCTACACCTTC. This encodes CASSQDLDGSGYTF.

The V gene is TRBV25-1, the J gene TRBJ1-3; no reliable D call. The CDR3 is 12 amino acids. Germline-derived CDR1 and CDR2 are MGHDK and SYGVNS. The V and J ends lost 1 base and 7 bases respectively, with 5 bases between them. CDR3 coding DNA: TGTGCCAGCAGTGAATCAACGAACACCATATATTTT. Translating it yields CASSESTNTIYF.

The chain is built from TRBV4-2 and TRBJ1-2; TRBD1 might be the D (5 bases). Germline CDR1 LGHNA, CDR2 YNFKEQ. Trimming left V 0 bases short and J 0 bases short, with 14 bases between. This CDR3 has 17 residues. The CDR3 reads CASSQDWTLYPNYGYTF. CDR3 coding DNA: TGTGCCAGCAGCCAAGATTGGACACTCTATCCTAACTATGGCTACACCTTC.

The gene calls are TRBV5-1 and TRBJ1-1; the D is unclear. The germline V and J ends were trimmed by 0 bases and 0 bases, with 9 bases remaining between them. The CDR3 length is 15 residues. Germline V CDR1 and CDR2: SGHRS, YFSETQ. The CDR3 DNA reads as TGCGCCAGCAGCTTGGAGTCAGATATGAACACTGAAGCTTTCTTT. It specifies CASSLESDMNTEAFF. The entire variable domain, with the rest obtained from reference TRBV5-1 and TRBJ1-1, is as follows: KAGVTQTPRYLIKTRGQQVTLSCSPISGHRSVSWYQQTPGQGLQFLFEYFSETQRNKGNFPGRFSGRQFSNSRSEMNVSTLELGDSALYLCASSLESDMNTEAFFGQGTRLTVV.

This chain uses TRBV5-1 with TRBJ1-2; D unresolved. The CDR3 length is 12 residues. The germline gives CDR1 SGHRS, CDR2 YFSETQ. Trimming took off 4 bases at V and 7 bases at J, with 11 bases between the two ends. DNA of the CDR3: TGCGCCAGCAGCCCAGACGGACGTGGCTACACCTTC. Translating it yields CASSPDGRGYTF.